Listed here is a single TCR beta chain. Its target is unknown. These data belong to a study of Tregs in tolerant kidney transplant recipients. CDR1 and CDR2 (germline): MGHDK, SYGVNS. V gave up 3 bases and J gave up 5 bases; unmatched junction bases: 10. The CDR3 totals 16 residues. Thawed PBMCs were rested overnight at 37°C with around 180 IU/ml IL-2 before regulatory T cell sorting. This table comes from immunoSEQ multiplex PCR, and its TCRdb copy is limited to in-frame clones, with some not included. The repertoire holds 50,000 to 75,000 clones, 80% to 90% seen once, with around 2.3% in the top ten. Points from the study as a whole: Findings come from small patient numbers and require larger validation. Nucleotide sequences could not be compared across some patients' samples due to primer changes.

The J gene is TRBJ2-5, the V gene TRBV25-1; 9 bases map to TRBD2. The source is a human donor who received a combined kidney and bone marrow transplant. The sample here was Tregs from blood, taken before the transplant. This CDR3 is CASSDSGGREDETQYF. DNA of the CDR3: TGTGCCAGCAGTGATTCGGGCGGGAGGGAAGACGAGACCCAGTACTTC.